The clone carrying this T cell receptor beta chain was detected only a few times. This sample was included in a study of T cells after yellow fever vaccination. Across the whole study: With SMART-Seq v4 Ultra Low Input, the fractions containing low cell numbers were prepared.

This CDR3 region has 12 residues. Trimming removed 6 bases from V and 7 bases from J, with 13 bases in between. For TCR, cDNA came from 5'RACE template switching, which added a universal primer site and UMIs. TCRdb reprocessed the 5' RACE reads via MiXCR and lists one record per CDR3 protein. The table includes some 600,000 distinct CDR3 sequences, around an eighth detected once. This receptor was taken from a man aged 30 to 39 who received the YFV17D yellow fever vaccine. V usage is TRBV12-3 or TRBV12-4 and J usage is TRBJ2-7; D is ambiguous. The sequenced sample was PBMCs, obtained on the day of the yellow fever booster vaccination. CDR3 in amino acids: CASSPGIREQYF. The CDR3 nucleotides read TGTGCCAGCAGCCCAGGAATTAGGGAGCAGTACTTC.